This TCR beta chain appears in the sequencing data of a study of CD8 T cells in Susac syndrome. General study results and limits: Acknowledgment was made by the study that its TCR sequencing and HLA analysis involved a relatively small number of individuals.

Random hexamers were used to reverse transcribe an amount of about 0.45 to 1 ug RNA. Amplification of the TCR beta CDR3 was carried out by immunoSEQ multiplex PCR, which spanned a total of 54 Vbeta and 13 Jbeta segments. From the immunoSEQ multiplex PCR reads, TCRdb called clonotypes with MiXCR, one entry per CDR3 protein. In the table there are over 300,000 distinct CDR3 sequences, 92% of which are singletons. Concerning this clonotype: Its antigen is undetermined.

TCR beta from blood CD8+ and CD4+ T cells was sequenced. TEMRA cells were FACS-enriched, with CD8+ and CD4+ T cells isolated negatively. The sequenced material came from CD4+ T cells from PBMCs. This TCR derives from a human donor with multiple sclerosis.

CDR3 sequence (DNA): TGTGCCAGCCGCACATACAGGGGGAGGTGGGCTTTCTTT. Translation gives CASRTYRGRWAFF. J is TRBJ1-1 and V is TRBV7-2; 8 nucleotides agree with TRBD1. This CDR3 has 13 residues. Germline V lookup: CDR1 SGHTA, CDR2 FQGNSA. V trimming: 8 bases; J trimming: 11 bases; junction bases outside the gene matches: 13. The whole variable domain, remainder taken from reference TRBV7-2 and TRBJ1-1, is GAGVSQSPSNKVTEKGKDVELRCDPISGHTALYWYRQSLGQGLEFLIYFQGNSAPDKSGLPSDRFSAERTGGSVSTLTIQRTQQEDSAVYLCASRTYRGRWAFFGQGTRLTVV.